This T cell receptor beta chain was captured by sequencing in a study of blood T cell repertoires in COVID-19. Across the whole study: PBMCs, B-cell-depleted T cells, or T cells provided the cDNA or gDNA that made up the material.

From germline, CDR1 is SEHNR and CDR2 FQNEAQ (reference sequence). Germline trimming cut 5 bases from V and 2 bases from J; bases unmatched to any gene: 5. This CDR3 has 15 residues. Measured with immunoSEQ multiplex PCR; TCRdb has only the in-frame clones, and not every one. This sample yields around 500,000 clones, of which more than 75% are seen a single time; about 1.7% belongs to the top ten. Adults between roughly 18 and 89 years of age took part from 20 to 25 US areas. Cohort placement rested on clinical history that participants reported themselves. Recovered status in Cohort 3 required two negative PCRs, clearance, or symptom resolution. To note about this clone: Other nucleotide sequences in the sample specify the same CDR3.

The origin of this receptor is a woman between 40 and 55 years old who had recovered from COVID-19. The sequenced sample was PBMCs or T cells enriched from blood (not recorded which). This rearrangement joins TRBV7-9 to TRBJ1-5; 8 nucleotides agree with TRBD1. CDR3 sequence: CASSTTGVGNQPQHF. The CDR3, as DNA: TGTGCCAGCAGCACGACAGGGGTTGGCAATCAGCCCCAGCATTTT.